A selection of T cell receptor beta chains follows, all from one sample in a study of early T cells in non-severe SARS-CoV-2 infection. MiXCR, run by TCRdb on the 5' RACE reads, gives a single entry per CDR3 protein. This table holds about 30,000 distinct CDR3 sequences, roughly 4.6% found once. The source was whole blood, collected at baseline. The receptors were gathered from an adult who was a healthcare worker with PCR-confirmed SARS-CoV-2 infection or an uninfected control (not recorded which). Each CDR3 is given with its conserved first and last residue. D genes are given only for firm matches. A row's size may be missing; if present it is once, few, many or a size class.

cdr3_length: 17; v_call: TRBV18; clone_size: many; j_call: TRBJ2-1; d_call: TRBD2; cdr3_aa: CASSPPHSGSSYNEQFF; cdr3_nt: TGTGCCAGCTCACCACCGCATAGCGGGAGTTCTTACAATGAGCAGTTCTTC
cdr3_length: 15; v_call: TRBV10-2; clone_size: many; j_call: TRBJ2-7; d_call: TRBD2; cdr3_aa: CASRASGGDSYEQYF; cdr3_nt: TGCGCCAGCAGGGCTAGCGGGGGGGACTCCTACGAGCAGTACTTC
cdr3_length: 12; v_call: TRBV25-1; clone_size: many; j_call: TRBJ1-1; d_call: NA; cdr3_aa: CASSGPPGSAFF; cdr3_nt: TGTGCCAGCAGTGGACCACCTGGTTCGGCTTTCTTT
cdr3_length: 16; v_call: TRBV14; clone_size: many; j_call: TRBJ2-1; d_call: TRBD1; cdr3_aa: CASSQSFGQGNNEQFF; cdr3_nt: TGTGCCAGCAGCCAATCATTCGGACAGGGGAACAATGAGCAGTTCTTC
cdr3_length: 21; v_call: TRBV24-1; clone_size: many; j_call: TRBJ2-1; d_call: NA; cdr3_aa: CATSSSGTPMEGTSSYNEQFF; cdr3_nt: TGTGCCACCAGTTCATCCGGGACCCCTATGGAGGGGACGAGCTCCTACAATGAGCAGTTCTTC
cdr3_length: 16; v_call: TRBV5-1; clone_size: many; j_call: TRBJ2-7; d_call: TRBD2; cdr3_aa: CASSLGGTSGLYEQYF; cdr3_nt: TGCGCCAGCAGCTTGGGGGGGACTAGCGGCCTCTACGAGCAGTACTTC
cdr3_length: 13; v_call: TRBV18; clone_size: many; j_call: TRBJ1-2; d_call: NA; cdr3_aa: CASSPGQNYGYTF; cdr3_nt: TGTGCCAGCTCACCCGGGCAGAACTATGGCTACACCTTC
cdr3_length: 18; v_call: TRBV6-1; clone_size: NA; j_call: TRBJ2-3; d_call: TRBD2; cdr3_aa: CASSLWGTSGNVADTQYF; cdr3_nt: TGTGCCAGCAGCCTCTGGGGGACTAGCGGGAACGTGGCAGATACGCAGTATTTT
cdr3_length: 15; v_call: TRBV5-1; clone_size: many; j_call: TRBJ2-7; d_call: NA; cdr3_aa: CASSDGRTDAYEQYF; cdr3_nt: TGCGCCAGCAGCGACGGAAGGACAGACGCCTACGAGCAGTACTTC
cdr3_length: 15; v_call: TRBV10-1; clone_size: many; j_call: TRBJ2-3; d_call: NA; cdr3_aa: CASSEGDFSTDTQYF; cdr3_nt: TGCGCCAGCAGTGAAGGCGACTTTAGCACAGATACGCAGTATTTT
cdr3_length: 14; v_call: TRBV19; clone_size: many; j_call: TRBJ2-7; d_call: NA; cdr3_aa: CASSIQGSSYEQYF; cdr3_nt: TGTGCCAGTAGTATACAGGGGAGTAGCTACGAGCAGTACTTC
cdr3_length: 13; v_call: TRBV7-3; clone_size: few; j_call: TRBJ2-3; d_call: NA; cdr3_aa: CASSSRMSDTQYF; cdr3_nt: TGTGCCAGCAGCAGCCGGATGTCAGATACGCAGTATTTT
cdr3_length: 13; v_call: TRBV29-1; clone_size: many; j_call: TRBJ2-1; d_call: TRBD1; cdr3_aa: CSVGGQGHYEQFF; cdr3_nt: TGCAGCGTTGGGGGACAGGGGCATTACGAGCAGTTCTTC
cdr3_length: 11; v_call: TRBV5-1; clone_size: many; j_call: TRBJ2-5; d_call: NA; cdr3_aa: CASSRGETQYF; cdr3_nt: TGCGCCAGCAGCCGTGGTGAGACCCAGTACTTC
cdr3_length: 14; v_call: TRBV13; clone_size: medium-sized; j_call: TRBJ2-7; d_call: TRBD2; cdr3_aa: CASSLQRDPNEQYF; cdr3_nt: TGTGCCAGCAGCTTACAGCGGGACCCCAACGAGCAGTACTTC
cdr3_length: 15; v_call: TRBV4-2; clone_size: many; j_call: TRBJ2-1; d_call: NA; cdr3_aa: CASSQDRVSYNEQFF; cdr3_nt: TGTGCCAGCAGCCAAGACAGGGTGTCCTACAATGAGCAGTTCTTC
cdr3_length: 16; v_call: TRBV18; clone_size: many; j_call: TRBJ2-3; d_call: TRBD2; cdr3_aa: CASSPGTSGLTDTQYF; cdr3_nt: TGTGCCAGCTCACCTGGGACTAGCGGCCTTACAGATACGCAGTATTTT
cdr3_length: 16; v_call: TRBV4-2; clone_size: medium-sized; j_call: TRBJ1-6; d_call: NA; cdr3_aa: CASSQDPGLPNSPLHF; cdr3_nt: TGTGCCAGCAGCCAAGACCCGGGGCTCCCCAATTCACCCCTCCACTTT
cdr3_length: 15; v_call: TRBV7-3; clone_size: NA; j_call: TRBJ2-1; d_call: TRBD2; cdr3_aa: CASSPGTSVYNEQFF; cdr3_nt: TGTGCCAGCAGCCCCGGGACTAGCGTCTACAATGAGCAGTTCTTC
cdr3_length: 13; v_call: TRBV5-1; clone_size: many; j_call: TRBJ1-5; d_call: NA; cdr3_aa: CASSLAGDQPQHF; cdr3_nt: TGCGCCAGCAGCTTGGCGGGGGACCAGCCCCAGCATTTT
cdr3_length: 13; v_call: TRBV7-9; clone_size: many; j_call: TRBJ2-3; d_call: NA; cdr3_aa: CASSLMAEGTQYF; cdr3_nt: TGTGCCAGCAGCTTAATGGCAGAAGGTACGCAGTATTTT
cdr3_length: 16; v_call: TRBV20-1; clone_size: many; j_call: TRBJ2-2; d_call: TRBD2; cdr3_aa: CSARDRTSGGAGELFF; cdr3_nt: TGCAGTGCTAGAGACCGTACTAGCGGGGGGGCCGGGGAGCTGTTTTTT
cdr3_length: 15; v_call: TRBV7-2; clone_size: many; j_call: TRBJ2-7; d_call: NA; cdr3_aa: CASSLAQDLTYEQYF; cdr3_nt: TGTGCCAGCAGCTTAGCGCAGGACTTGACCTACGAGCAGTACTTC
cdr3_length: 15; v_call: TRBV27; clone_size: many; j_call: TRBJ2-7; d_call: TRBD2; cdr3_aa: CASSLPGLAGTEQYF; cdr3_nt: TGTGCCAGCAGTTTACCCGGGCTAGCGGGGACCGAGCAGTACTTC
cdr3_length: 14; v_call: TRBV28; clone_size: few; j_call: TRBJ2-3; d_call: NA; cdr3_aa: CATHSGGYTDTQYF; cdr3_nt: TGTGCCACCCACAGCGGCGGGTACACAGATACGCAGTATTTT
cdr3_length: 11; v_call: TRBV30; clone_size: many; j_call: TRBJ2-1; d_call: NA; cdr3_aa: CAGGGAFEQFF; cdr3_nt: TGTGCCGGTGGAGGCGCGTTTGAGCAGTTCTTC
cdr3_length: 18; v_call: TRBV5-1; clone_size: many; j_call: TRBJ2-5; d_call: TRBD1; cdr3_aa: CASSFPSGQWGTQETQYF; cdr3_nt: TGCGCCAGCAGCTTCCCTTCGGGACAGTGGGGAACCCAAGAGACCCAGTACTTC
cdr3_length: 12; v_call: TRBV20-1; clone_size: few; j_call: TRBJ1-6; d_call: NA; cdr3_aa: CSASLLNSPLHF; cdr3_nt: TGCAGTGCTTCCCTCCTGAATTCACCCCTCCACTTT
cdr3_length: 19; v_call: TRBV10-3; clone_size: many; j_call: TRBJ2-3; d_call: TRBD2; cdr3_aa: CAISEGSGGEGGGTDTQYF; cdr3_nt: TGTGCCATCAGTGAAGGTAGCGGGGGCGAAGGAGGGGGCACAGATACGCAGTATTTT
cdr3_length: 12; v_call: TRBV20-1; clone_size: NA; j_call: TRBJ2-1; d_call: TRBD2; cdr3_aa: CSCGTSGRGPFF; cdr3_nt: TGCAGTTGCGGGACTAGCGGGAGGGGTCCGTTCTTC
cdr3_length: 15; v_call: TRBV5-6; clone_size: few; j_call: TRBJ1-1; d_call: TRBD1; cdr3_aa: CASSLTTGMNTEAFF; cdr3_nt: TGTGCCAGCAGCTTAACGACAGGGATGAACACTGAAGCTTTCTTT
cdr3_length: 14; v_call: TRBV27; clone_size: many; j_call: TRBJ2-2; d_call: NA; cdr3_aa: CASSFLGVAGELFF; cdr3_nt: TGTGCCAGCAGTTTTTTAGGCGTAGCCGGGGAGCTGTTTTTT
cdr3_length: 17; v_call: TRBV7-3; clone_size: many; j_call: TRBJ2-3; d_call: TRBD2; cdr3_aa: CASSFLSRGGRSDTQYF; cdr3_nt: TGTGCCAGCAGCTTCCTATCCCGGGGGGGCCGTTCAGATACGCAGTATTTT
cdr3_length: 14; v_call: TRBV5-1; clone_size: NA; j_call: TRBJ1-1; d_call: NA; cdr3_aa: CASSHGVMNTEAFF; cdr3_nt: TGCGCCAGCAGTCACGGGGTCATGAACACTGAAGCTTTCTTT
cdr3_length: 15; v_call: TRBV12-3/TRBV12-4; clone_size: many; j_call: TRBJ1-5; d_call: NA; cdr3_aa: CASNSWGMRNQPQHF; cdr3_nt: TGTGCCAGCAATTCCTGGGGAATGAGGAATCAGCCCCAGCATTTT
cdr3_length: 15; v_call: TRBV3-1; clone_size: many; j_call: TRBJ1-1; d_call: NA; cdr3_aa: CASCPSGRANTEAFF; cdr3_nt: TGTGCCAGCTGCCCGTCGGGCAGGGCGAACACTGAAGCTTTCTTT
cdr3_length: 15; v_call: TRBV6-2/TRBV6-3; clone_size: many; j_call: TRBJ2-1; d_call: NA; cdr3_aa: CASSHRESSYNEQFF; cdr3_nt: TGTGCCAGCAGTCATCGGGAGAGCTCCTACAATGAGCAGTTCTTC
cdr3_length: 15; v_call: TRBV27; clone_size: many; j_call: TRBJ1-2; d_call: TRBD1; cdr3_aa: CASRPTGGAGYGYTF; cdr3_nt: TGTGCCAGCAGGCCGACAGGGGGCGCGGGCTATGGCTACACCTTC
cdr3_length: 17; v_call: TRBV6-5; clone_size: many; j_call: TRBJ1-4; d_call: NA; cdr3_aa: CASSLGLPGKANEKLFF; cdr3_nt: TGTGCCAGCAGCCTCGGCCTCCCCGGCAAGGCTAATGAAAAACTGTTTTTT
cdr3_length: 14; v_call: TRBV20-1; clone_size: many; j_call: TRBJ2-4; d_call: NA; cdr3_aa: CSALRQDPRNIQYF; cdr3_nt: TGCAGTGCGCTACGACAGGATCCCCGAAACATTCAGTACTTC
cdr3_length: 15; v_call: TRBV7-2; clone_size: many; j_call: TRBJ2-1; d_call: TRBD2; cdr3_aa: CASSLAGTSGNEQFF; cdr3_nt: TGTGCCAGCAGCTTGGCCGGGACTAGCGGGAATGAGCAGTTCTTC
cdr3_length: 15; v_call: TRBV7-3; clone_size: NA; j_call: TRBJ2-2; d_call: NA; cdr3_aa: CASSPGSGNTGELFF; cdr3_nt: TGTGCCAGCAGCCCAGGATCGGGAAACACCGGGGAGCTGTTTTTT
cdr3_length: 18; v_call: TRBV11-2; clone_size: few; j_call: TRBJ2-1; d_call: TRBD1; cdr3_aa: CASSREGDRGTLYNEQFF; cdr3_nt: TGTGCCAGCAGCCGGGAGGGGGACAGGGGCACTCTCTACAATGAGCAGTTCTTC
cdr3_length: 15; v_call: TRBV19; clone_size: many; j_call: TRBJ2-3; d_call: NA; cdr3_aa: CASSLRTTATDTQYF; cdr3_nt: TGTGCCAGTAGCCTGAGGACGACAGCCACAGATACGCAGTATTTT
cdr3_length: 14; v_call: TRBV12-3/TRBV12-4; clone_size: many; j_call: TRBJ1-1; d_call: NA; cdr3_aa: CASSFGRVNTEAFF; cdr3_nt: TGTGCCAGCAGTTTTGGCAGGGTGAACACTGAAGCTTTCTTT
cdr3_length: 16; v_call: TRBV5-1; clone_size: NA; j_call: TRBJ2-3; d_call: TRBD2; cdr3_aa: CASSLTPGLASDTQYF; cdr3_nt: TGCGCCAGCAGCTTGACCCCGGGACTAGCCTCAGATACGCAGTATTTT
cdr3_length: 14; v_call: TRBV19; clone_size: many; j_call: TRBJ2-5; d_call: TRBD2; cdr3_aa: CASSRDYREETQYF; cdr3_nt: TGTGCCAGTAGCCGGGACTACAGAGAAGAGACCCAGTACTTC
cdr3_length: 14; v_call: TRBV12-3/TRBV12-4; clone_size: many; j_call: TRBJ2-5; d_call: NA; cdr3_aa: CASSFEQHQETQYF; cdr3_nt: TGTGCCAGCAGTTTTGAACAGCACCAAGAGACCCAGTACTTC
cdr3_length: 12; v_call: TRBV7-8; clone_size: many; j_call: TRBJ1-2; d_call: NA; cdr3_aa: CASSFDSDGYTF; cdr3_nt: TGTGCCAGCAGCTTTGACAGCGATGGCTACACCTTC
cdr3_length: 12; v_call: TRBV7-6; clone_size: many; j_call: TRBJ2-3; d_call: NA; cdr3_aa: CASSLMADTQYF; cdr3_nt: TGTGCCAGCAGCCTTATGGCAGATACGCAGTATTTT
cdr3_length: 16; v_call: TRBV24-1; clone_size: many; j_call: TRBJ2-3; d_call: TRBD2; cdr3_aa: CATSDFASGSLDTQYF; cdr3_nt: TGTGCCACCAGTGATTTTGCTAGCGGGAGTCTAGATACGCAGTATTTT
cdr3_length: 16; v_call: TRBV27; clone_size: many; j_call: TRBJ2-7; d_call: TRBD1; cdr3_aa: CASSLAQGAGIREQYF; cdr3_nt: TGTGCCAGCAGTTTAGCCCAGGGGGCCGGAATTCGCGAGCAGTACTTC
cdr3_length: 15; v_call: TRBV5-4; clone_size: many; j_call: TRBJ2-7; d_call: NA; cdr3_aa: CASSLAQGLSYEQYF; cdr3_nt: TGTGCCAGCAGCTTGGCTCAGGGTTTGTCCTACGAGCAGTACTTC
cdr3_length: 12; v_call: TRBV20-1; clone_size: many; j_call: TRBJ2-1; d_call: NA; cdr3_aa: CSASDAFNEQFF; cdr3_nt: TGCAGTGCCTCGGACGCATTCAATGAGCAGTTCTTC
cdr3_length: 16; v_call: TRBV6-6; clone_size: many; j_call: TRBJ2-7; d_call: NA; cdr3_aa: CASINLRGQEMREQYF; cdr3_nt: TGTGCCAGCATCAACTTGAGGGGACAAGAGATGCGAGAGCAGTACTTC
cdr3_length: 16; v_call: TRBV5-1; clone_size: many; j_call: TRBJ2-3; d_call: TRBD2; cdr3_aa: CASSYGLAGERDTQYF; cdr3_nt: TGCGCCAGCAGCTACGGACTAGCGGGAGAGAGGGATACGCAGTATTTT
cdr3_length: 15; v_call: TRBV4-1; clone_size: many; j_call: TRBJ2-3; d_call: NA; cdr3_aa: CASSQEGWEGNTQYF; cdr3_nt: TGCGCCAGCAGCCAAGAAGGTTGGGAAGGGAATACGCAGTATTTT